Below are 19 T cell receptor beta chains sequenced from a single sample in a study of blood T cell repertoires in COVID-19. Clones were sequenced by immunoSEQ multiplex PCR, and TCRdb holds only the in-frame ones, with some missing. The sample lists about 200,000 clones; about 84% were seen once. Material for sequencing was PBMCs or T cells enriched from blood (not recorded which). Receptors were obtained from a man in his forties with acute COVID-19.

The chain combines TRBV6-4 with TRBJ2-2; D is ambiguous. The germline V and J ends were trimmed by 6 bases and 6 bases, with 14 bases remaining between them. Germline V gene sequence: CDR1 MRHNA, CDR2 SNTAGT. CDR3 size: 14 residues. The CDR3 here is CASSAQRNAGELFF. Here the CDR3 DNA reads TGTGCCAGCAGCGCCCAGCGTAATGCCGGGGAGCTGTTTTTT.

The chain employs TRBV20-1 and TRBJ2-1; the D gene is possibly TRBD2 (6 bases). Deletions cut 3 bases from V and 4 bases from J, with 10 bases between. Germline V gives CDR1 DFQATT, CDR2 SNEGSKA (reference sequence). The CDR3 is 13 amino acids. DNA of the CDR3: TGCAGTGCTAGTTGGACTAAATACAATGAGCAGTTCTTC. Its translation is CSASWTKYNEQFF.

The J gene is TRBJ2-1, the V gene TRBV7-2, with TRBD2 matching over 13 bases. This CDR3 is built from 16 residues. V dropped 5 bases and J dropped 7; count of bases not matched to a gene: 8. Germline CDR1 and CDR2: SGHTA and FQGNSA. CDR3 sequence reads: CASSLGGLAGQNEQFF. As DNA, the CDR3 is TGTGCCAGCAGCCTAGGGGGACTAGCGGGGCAAAATGAGCAGTTCTTC.

The rearrangement links TRBV3-1 (or the pseudogene TRBV3-2) to TRBJ2-2; tentatively, D is TRBD2 (6 bases). The length of the CDR3 is 14 residues. Germline CDR1 is LGHDT and CDR2 is YNNKEL (reference sequence). Trimming took 5 bases from V and 4 from J, leaving 11 bases between them. CDR3 DNA: TGTGCCAGCAGCGCTCAGGGAGGCACCGGGGAGCTGTTTTTT. This translates into CASSAQGGTGELFF.

The chain couples TRBV12-3 or TRBV12-4 to TRBJ1-2; perhaps TRBD1 as D (6 bases). Trimming pared 6 bases from V and 5 bases from J, leaving 13 bases between. The CDR3 length is 13 residues. In DNA form, the CDR3 reads TGTGCCAGCAGGGTTACAGGGTTGTATGGCTACACCTTC. Its protein is CASRVTGLYGYTF.

The J gene is TRBJ2-7, the V gene TRBV6-5, with 9 bases that match TRBD2. CDR1 and CDR2 (germline): MNHEY, SVGAGI. This CDR3 is built from 15 residues. Trimming took 6 bases from V and 2 from J; bases not matched to a gene: 8. The CDR3: CASSISGRNPYEQYF. As DNA, the CDR3 is TGTGCCAGCAGCATAAGCGGGAGGAACCCCTACGAGCAGTACTTC.

This chain joins TRBV29-1 and TRBJ2-1; D is undetermined. Trimming cost V 4 bases and J 0 bases, with 7 bases left between them. Germline CDR1 reads SQVTM; CDR2 reads ANQGSEA. This CDR3 is built from 13 residues. As DNA, the CDR3 is TGCAGCGTTGTTGAGTCCTCCTACAATGAGCAGTTCTTC. Its protein product is CSVVESSYNEQFF.

The CDR3 reads CATSELGGSSNQPQHF. The DNA of the CDR3 is TGTGCCACCAGTGAATTAGGGGGTTCCAGCAATCAGCCCCAGCATTTT. This chain uses TRBV24-1 with TRBJ1-5; a possible D gene is TRBD1 (6 bases). CDR3 length: 16 residues. Trimming took off 4 bases at V and 1 base at J, with 13 bases between the two ends. Germline values: CDR1 KGHDR, CDR2 SFDVKD.

The chain joins TRBV19 to TRBJ1-1; D is perhaps TRBD1 (6 bases). The CDR3 is 13 residues long. Between the trimmed V and J ends, which lost 3 bases and 3 bases, there was a span of 8 bases. The germline CDR1 and CDR2 sequences are LNHDA and SQIVND (reference sequence). The CDR3 DNA reads TGTGCCAGTAGTATTCAGGGGTACACTGAAGCTTTCTTT. This sequence encodes CASSIQGYTEAFF.

The chain couples TRBV7-9 to TRBJ2-2, with a possible D match to TRBD1 (5 bases). The CDR3 loop spans 14 amino acids. Germline values: CDR1 SEHNR, CDR2 FQNEAQ (reference sequence). V dropped 6 bases and J dropped 5 bases, with 13 bases sitting between them. DNA of the CDR3: TGTGCCAGCAGACCCCAGGGCTGGACCGGGGAGCTGTTTTTT. Protein: CASRPQGWTGELFF.

The V call is TRBV11-2, the J call TRBJ1-1; D is unresolved. Germline CDR1 reads SGHAT; CDR2 reads FQNNGV. The V end lost 3 bases, the J end lost 8 bases, and 16 bases lay between the germline ends. The CDR3 extends over 14 amino acids. The DNA for the CDR3 is TGTGCCAGCAGCTTCCGAGGGAAAGGATTCGAAGCTTTCTTT. It specifies CASSFRGKGFEAFF. Combining the CDR3 with reference TRBV11-2 and TRBJ1-1 gives the whole variable domain EAGVAQSPRYKIIEKRQSVAFWCNPISGHATLYWYQQILGQGPKLLIQFQNNGVVDDSQLPKDRFSAERLKGVDSTLKIQPAKLEDSAVYLCASSFRGKGFEAFFGQGTRLTVV.

The V and J genes are TRBV9 and TRBJ2-1; 11 nucleotides line up with TRBD2. Per germline, CDR1 SGDLS and CDR2 YYNGEE. The CDR3 is made up of 13 amino acids. Trimming at V came to 7 bases and at J to 6 bases, leaving 3 bases not matched to a gene. The CDR3 protein is CASGSGRANEQFF. In nucleotides, the CDR3 is TGTGCCAGCGGTAGCGGGAGGGCCAATGAGCAGTTCTTC. The full variable domain, completed using reference TRBV9 and TRBJ2-1, is DSGVTQTPKHLITATGQRVTLRCSPRSGDLSVYWYQQSLDQGLQFLIQYYNGEERAKGNILERFSAQQFPDLHSELNLSSLELGDSALYFCASGSGRANEQFFGPGTRLTVL.

This chain uses TRBV6-5 with TRBJ2-5; 7 positions agree with TRBD1. J gave up 9 bases and V 0 bases, and 4 bases lay outside the gene matches. Looked up from germline, CDR1 is MNHEY and CDR2 is SVGAGI. The CDR3 length is 13 residues. The CDR3 loop is CASSYSNGQAQYF. CDR3 DNA sequence: TGTGCCAGCAGTTACTCGAACGGACAGGCCCAGTACTTC.

This clone occurred once. The CDR3 protein is CASINLRGGRVSKNIQYF. The DNA for the CDR3 is TGTGCCAGCATCAACCTGAGGGGCGGGAGGGTGTCCAAAAACATTCAGTACTTC. This rearrangement joins TRBV7-9 to TRBJ2-4; 9 bases are shared with TRBD2. CDR3 length: 18 amino acids. CDR1 and CDR2 from the germline V gene are SEHNR and FQNEAQ (reference sequence). V lost 7 bases, J lost 2 bases, and 15 bases stayed unmatched.

The chain is built from TRBV2 and TRBJ1-1; the match to TRBD1 covers 7 bases. CDR3 length equals 15 residues. J was trimmed by 3 bases and V by 8 bases; bases with no gene match: 12. Germline values: CDR1 SNHLY, CDR2 FYNNEI. CDR3 DNA: TGTGCCAGCGTTGGAGACAGGGAAGTCGACACTGAAGCTTTCTTT. Translating gives CASVGDREVDTEAFF.

V usage is TRBV13 and J usage is TRBJ2-5, with 7 bases identical to TRBD1. Germline CDR1 is PRHDT and CDR2 is FYEKMQ (reference sequence). This CDR3 region has 14 residues. Trimming removed 2 bases from V and 4 bases from J; junction bases left unmatched: 4. The CDR3 bases are TGTGCCAGCAGCTTACAGGGGGTCGGAGAGACCCAGTACTTC. It encodes CASSLQGVGETQYF.

The chain carries TRBV25-1 and TRBJ1-2; 8 bases agree with TRBD1. Germline V gene data show CDR1 as MGHDK and CDR2 as SYGVNS. This CDR3 has 16 residues. V shed 6 bases, J shed 0 bases, and the junction held 9 bases outside the gene matches. CDR3 amino acids: CASSGTGRAANYGYTF. CDR3 nucleotide sequence: TGTGCCAGCAGCGGGACAGGCAGGGCAGCTAACTATGGCTACACCTTC.

The chain recombines TRBV28 with TRBJ1-2; 7 bases match TRBD1. The germline V gene encodes CDR1 MDHEN and CDR2 SYDVKM. With V trimmed by 8 bases and J by 3 bases, 6 bases remained unmatched. This CDR3 region has 13 residues. DNA of the CDR3: TGTGCCAGCGGATCAGACAGGGACTATGGCTACACCTTC. It specifies CASGSDRDYGYTF.

This clone was seen a single time. This sequence joins TRBV9 and TRBJ2-1; D not resolved. Germline CDR1 reads SGDLS; CDR2 reads YYNGEE. Trimming shortened V by 0 bases and J by 5 bases, and 9 bases separated the two germline ends. There are 14 residues in the CDR3. Here the CDR3 reads CASSVVPQNNEQFF. CDR3 nucleotide sequence: TGTGCCAGCAGCGTAGTTCCCCAGAACAATGAGCAGTTCTTC.